Listed here are 18 T cell receptor beta chains from one sample, sequenced in a study of cytomegalovirus exposure and HLA in healthy donors. 13 Jbeta primers and 60 Vbeta primers were used for the PCR. The repertoire was sequenced with immunoSEQ multiplex PCR; TCRdb's copy has only in-frame clones and lacks some. This table has 100,000 to 150,000 clones, 17% appearing once. Sequencing was performed on PBMCs. These TCRs come from a female donor in good health and CMV-seropositive.

The chain combines TRBV6-6 with TRBJ2-1; perhaps TRBD1 as D (5 bases). V lost 0 bases and J 6 bases, leaving 15 bases between the germline ends. The CDR3 runs to 16 residues. CDR1 and CDR2 (germline): MNHNY, SVGAGI (reference sequence). CDR3 loop: CASSYSSVGAVNEQFF. CDR3 nucleotides: TGTGCCAGCAGTTACTCGTCGGTTGGGGCAGTCAATGAGCAGTTCTTC.

The genes are TRBV5-6 and TRBJ1-5; possibly TRBD1 for D (6 bases). Germline assignment: CDR1 SGHDT and CDR2 YYEEEE. Trimming removed 0 bases from V and 5 bases from J, with 18 bases in between. This CDR3 contains 17 residues. The CDR3 loop reads CASSLAKGSQGYQPQHF. The DNA of the CDR3 is TGTGCCAGCAGCTTGGCCAAGGGTTCTCAGGGGTATCAGCCCCAGCATTTT.

The chain employs TRBV1 and TRBJ1-2; the table's D call TRBD1 went unverified against the DNA. TRBV1 is annotated as a pseudogene. This CDR3 spans 17 amino acids. The CDR3 DNA reads as TGCACCAGCAGCCATCTCGGACAGAGGGCTTTCATCTATGGCTACACCTTC. Translation: CTSSHLGQRAFIYGYTF.

This chain links TRBV2 with TRBJ1-5; D is ambiguous. The CDR3 sequence is 13 residues long. Per germline, CDR1 SNHLY and CDR2 FYNNEI. Trimming left V 1 base short and J 4 bases short, with 5 bases between. The CDR3 DNA reads as TGTGCCAGCAGTGAAGTACAGAATCAGCCCCAGCATTTT. Amino acids: CASSEVQNQPQHF.

The CDR3 DNA reads TGTGCCAGCAGTCTCCTGGACAGGGGAGAGACCCAGTACTTC. It codes for CASSLLDRGETQYF. The rearrangement links TRBV28 to TRBJ2-5, with 9 bases lining up with TRBD1. Germline CDR1 is MDHEN and CDR2 is SYDVKM. The J segment lost 4 bases and the V segment lost 5 bases, leaving 5 bases of the junction unmatched. The CDR3 extends over 14 amino acids.

The chain's CDR3 is CASSPPRGGPVDTQYF. Written as DNA, the CDR3 is TGCGCCAGCAGCCCACCGCGGGGGGGCCCGGTAGATACGCAGTATTTT. V gene TRBV5-1 combines with J gene TRBJ2-3, with 9 bases that match TRBD2. The CDR3 has 16 amino acids. V was clipped by 4 bases and J by 5 bases; unmatched bases: 11. The germline CDR1 and CDR2 sequences are SGHRS and YFSETQ.

In this sample, this clone turned up a few times. The V gene is TRBV4-1, the J gene TRBJ1-1; D ambiguous. Trimming cost V 1 base and J 6 bases, with 18 bases left between them. Germline V gene lookup returns CDR1 MGHRA and CDR2 YSYEKL. This CDR3 spans 16 amino acids. The CDR3 DNA reads TGCGCCAGCAGCCAAGCGTACCCGGGGTCATACGCTGAAGCTTTCTTT. The encoded protein is CASSQAYPGSYAEAFF.

In its sample, this clone was seen a few times. J is TRBJ1-3 and V is TRBV5-1; TRBD1 might be the D (5 bases). The CDR3 contains 19 residues. Germline CDR1 reads SGHRS; CDR2 reads YFSETQ. V was cut by 1 base and J by 0 bases, with 20 bases left in between. CDR3 residues: CASSLNLVLDRGSGNTIYF. The CDR3 region has the DNA TGCGCCAGCAGCTTGAATCTGGTGCTTGACAGAGGCTCTGGAAACACCATATATTTT.

There are a few counts of this clone. The chain joins TRBV28 to TRBJ2-5; perhaps TRBD2 as D (7 bases). Germline V lookup: CDR1 MDHEN, CDR2 SYDVKM. CDR3 length equals 14 residues. Trimming left V 11 bases short and J 4 bases short, with 20 bases between. The chain's CDR3 is CAVRRAGAGETQYF. The CDR3 region has the DNA TGTGCCGTAAGGCGGGCGGGGGCGGGAGAGACCCAGTACTTC.

The genes are TRBV6-5 and TRBJ2-5; TRBD1 is a possible D gene (6 bases). The end of the DNA is better explained by TRBJ2-7, so the J call may be wrong. This CDR3 is built from 15 residues. Germline V gene data show CDR1 as MNHEY and CDR2 as SVGAGI. CDR3 loop: CASSRSLGALREQYF. DNA of the CDR3: TGTGCCAGCAGTAGGAGTTTGGGGGCGCTCCGCGAGCAGTACTTC.

This chain joins TRBV15 and TRBJ2-3; the match to TRBD1 covers 9 bases. V dropped 3 bases and J dropped 0; count of bases not matched to a gene: 1. The CDR3 is made up of 15 amino acids. Per germline, CDR1 LNHNV and CDR2 YYDKDF (reference sequence). The CDR3 sequence is CATSSDRGSTDTQYF. CDR3 DNA sequence: TGTGCCACCAGCAGCGACAGGGGGAGCACAGATACGCAGTATTTT.

This clone occurred a few times. This sequence joins TRBV29-1 and TRBJ2-7; the D is unclear. Trimming shortened V by 4 bases and J by 0 bases, and 13 bases separated the two germline ends. The germline V gene encodes CDR1 SQVTM and CDR2 ANQGSEA. The CDR3 has 14 amino acids. In DNA form, the CDR3 reads TGCAGCGTTGTTGCCACCTTCAGCTCCTACGAGCAGTACTTC. Amino acid sequence: CSVVATFSSYEQYF.

The gene calls are TRBV28 and TRBJ1-1; the D is unclear. Germline CDR1 MDHEN, CDR2 SYDVKM. The CDR3 has 11 residues. Trimming shortened V by 6 bases and J by 3 bases, and 5 bases separated the two germline ends. The CDR3 region is CASRTDTEAFF. The DNA for the CDR3 is TGTGCCAGCAGAACGGACACTGAAGCTTTCTTT.

This clone has more than one count but fewer than ten. The J gene is TRBJ2-2, the V gene TRBV4-3, with 7 positions matching TRBD2. The V gene's germline CDR1 is LGHNA and CDR2 YSLEER. Germline trimming cut 5 bases from V and 4 bases from J; bases unmatched to any gene: 4. This CDR3 spans 14 amino acids. CDR3 bases: TGCGCCAGCAGCGGAGGACTAGGCACCGGGGAGCTGTTTTTT. Residues: CASSGGLGTGELFF.

This chain uses TRBV2 with TRBJ1-5, with D possibly matching TRBD1 (6 bases). The CDR3 length is 17 residues. Trimming removed 7 bases at V and 0 bases at J, with 19 bases between. Germline V gene sequence: CDR1 SNHLY, CDR2 FYNNEI. The CDR3 region has the DNA TGTGCCAGCAAGGCGAGAACCAGACAGGATAGCAATCAGCCCCAGCATTTT. Its translation: CASKARTRQDSNQPQHF.

This clone was observed a handful of times. V is TRBV5-1 and J is TRBJ2-3; D is perhaps TRBD2 (5 bases). Germline-derived CDR1 and CDR2 are SGHRS and YFSETQ. The V end lost 5 bases, the J end lost 6 bases, and 16 bases lay between the germline ends. The CDR3 has 14 amino acids. CDR3 amino acids: CASRARETFDTQYF. The CDR3 DNA follows: TGCGCCAGCAGAGCCCGGGAAACTTTCGATACGCAGTATTTT. Complete variable domain (other parts from reference TRBV5-1 and TRBJ2-3): KAGVTQTPRYLIKTRGQQVTLSCSPISGHRSVSWYQQTPGQGLQFLFEYFSETQRNKGNFPGRFSGRQFSNSRSEMNVSTLELGDSALYLCASRARETFDTQYFGPGTRLTVL.

In its sample, this clone was seen a few times. This chain links TRBV5-1 with TRBJ2-1; unclear D gene. Germline CDR1 is SGHRS and CDR2 is YFSETQ. The CDR3 loop spans 13 amino acids. Trimming cost V 0 bases and J 15 bases, with 16 bases left between them. The CDR3 coding sequence is TGCGCCAGCAGCTTGGGTTCCGTCTGGGCAAGGTTCTTC. Amino acid sequence: CASSLGSVWARFF.

This clone was seen only a few times. The chain recombines TRBV6-1 with TRBJ1-5; possibly TRBD1 for D (6 bases). Per germline, CDR1 MNHNS and CDR2 SASEGT. The CDR3 totals 15 residues. With 6 bases removed from V and 5 bases from J, the gap between germline ends came to 17 bases. CDR3 amino acids: CASRGTGRGHQPQHF. Here the CDR3 DNA reads TGTGCCAGCAGGGGAACAGGGCGGGGGCATCAGCCCCAGCATTTT.